The present TCR beta chain was sequenced within a study of Graves' ophthalmopathy and Graves' hyperthyroidism. Study-wide findings and caveats: In predicting ophthalmopathy progression, the model reached over 55% sensitivity and around 72% specificity. The authors also found most expanded thyroid clonotypes above 0.001 frequency in blood.

In this sample, this clonotype turned up many times. The antigen remains unidentified. CDR3 regions of TCR beta were amplified from RNA transcripts. HTBI-primed first-round RT-PCR preceded second-round multiplex PCR. TCRdb itself ran the multiplex PCR reads through MiXCR, one entry per CDR3 protein. The data hold a few hundred thousand distinct CDR3 sequences, with 17% observed a single time. The stable label applied to hyperthyroidism with no ophthalmopathy within 18 months of follow-up. From fresh peripheral blood, around 10 ml in volume, the PBMCs were obtained. CDR3 length equals 13 residues. CDR1 and CDR2 (germline): MNHEY, SVGEGT. The V gene lost 0 bases and the J gene lost 1 base, with 4 bases spanning the gap.

Source material: peripheral blood. This chain uses TRBV6-2 or TRBV6-3 with TRBJ2-7; D call uncertain. The TCR sequence derives from an adult woman with stable Graves' hyperthyroidism. CDR3: CASSYSTSYEQYF. In DNA, the CDR3 is TGTGCCAGCAGTTACTCCACTTCCTACGAGCAGTACTTC.